The present T cell receptor (beta chain) was sequenced within a study of vaccination and CD4 T cells after COVID-19. Indicated treatment: roughly 10-day PBMC culture with coronavirus spike peptide pools or control peptides (ViraFEST assay). CDR3 length: 13 residues. With 6 bases clipped from V and 2 bases from J, the junction kept 1 base outside the gene matches. The assay that was used to sequence DNA from cultured CD4+ T cells was the Oncomine TCR Beta short-read assay. Each CDR3 protein is one row after TCRdb ran MiXCR on the PCR reads. The data contain more than 10,000 distinct CDR3 sequences, under 65% of them singletons. On this clonotype itself: What it binds is unknown.

Sequencing was performed on cultured CD4+ T cells from blood, taken after SARS-CoV-2 vaccination. The V and J genes are TRBV12-3 or TRBV12-4 and TRBJ1-2; 9 positions match TRBD1. The TCR originated in a human donor with COVID-19. The CDR3 protein is CASRGTGNYGYTF. In nucleotides, the CDR3 is TGTGCCAGCAGGGGGACAGGGAACTATGGCTACACCTTC.